Listed below are T cell receptor beta chains from one sample, sequenced in a study of T cells expressing NK-cell markers. TCRdb re-called the 5' RACE reads and gives one entry per CDR3 protein, without DNA. This sample's table has 400,000 or so distinct CDR3 sequences. Sequenced: blood T cells: a sorted CD56 or NKG2C T cell subset, CD4+ or CD8+ T cells, or bulk PBMC T cells (not recorded which). These receptors were collected from a woman aged 45-59 years in good health. Both conserved end residues are part of each CDR3.

j_call v_call cdr3_length cdr3_aa
TRBJ2-1 TRBV9 15 CASSVGSESYNEQFF
TRBJ2-2 TRBV2 13 CASSEVLVGELFF
TRBJ2-3 TRBV29-1 12 CSVKRGTSTQYF
TRBJ2-3 TRBV15 19 CATSRAAWGSSAGTDTQYF
TRBJ2-7 TRBV12-3/TRBV12-4 12 CAPQGQAYEQYF
TRBJ1-1 TRBV11-3 16 CASTRITLNGNTEAFF
TRBJ1-1 TRBV12-3/TRBV12-4 11 CASTHGSEAFF
TRBJ2-4 TRBV29-1 12 CSARLAKNIQYF
TRBJ1-3 TRBV5-1 16 CASSLQLMMSGNTIYF
TRBJ2-3 TRBV15 15 CATSRDPGATDTQYF
TRBJ2-4 TRBV4-1 13 CASSGGRANIQYF
TRBJ1-2 TRBV20-1 15 CSAEGGIGSVYGYTF
TRBJ1-5 TRBV20-1 14 CSATEGQAYQPQHF
TRBJ2-1 TRBV11-1 16 CASSSRVGLRGNEQFF
TRBJ2-3 TRBV4-1 15 CASSQVGIITDTQYF
TRBJ2-2 TRBV4-2 16 CASSQVSGLNTGELFF
TRBJ2-1 TRBV6-4 12 CASSDSLGLQFF
TRBJ2-5 TRBV28 17 CASTKETWSSKVETQYF
TRBJ2-2 TRBV25-1 16 CASRENLSPNTGELFF
TRBJ1-3 TRBV19 13 CASGQGAGNTIYF
TRBJ2-1 TRBV29-1 14 CSGSLTSNGDEQFF
TRBJ2-1 TRBV30 14 CAWSAGGAYNEQFF
TRBJ1-5 TRBV27 13 CASSSGRTQPQHF
TRBJ1-1 TRBV7-9 14 CASSLNADNTEAFF
TRBJ2-1 TRBV20-1 12 CSVGSRRGEQFF
TRBJ2-2 TRBV20-1 11 CSAVETGELFF
TRBJ2-3 TRBV20-1 15 CSALRSGTGGNTQYF
TRBJ2-1 TRBV20-1 15 CSARATSLAYNEQFF
TRBJ2-7 TRBV13 14 CASSYQGLFDEQYF
TRBJ2-3 TRBV4-1 14 CASSQNRGTDTQYF
TRBJ2-5 TRBV9 16 CASSEVGASGKETQYF
TRBJ2-1 TRBV9 15 CASSPQGGSYNEQFF
TRBJ1-1 TRBV5-1 16 CASSFWGQPLNTEAFF
TRBJ2-2 TRBV7-2 15 CASGAAGVGVGELFF
TRBJ2-1 TRBV5-1 14 CASSLVTGNNEQFF
TRBJ1-2 TRBV7-3 14 CASSLGGKNYGYTF
TRBJ2-7 TRBV7-9 15 CASSLGPTRTYEQYF
TRBJ2-1 TRBV20-1 16 CSARDLGGPTYNEQFF
TRBJ1-4 TRBV12-3/TRBV12-4 14 CASQPSGSNEKLFF
TRBJ2-5 TRBV11-2 16 CASSFDAPGLGETQYF
TRBJ1-1 TRBV29-1 15 CSVEGNHGGGTEAFF
TRBJ2-2 TRBV10-3 17 CATNYLAGGLNTGELFF
TRBJ1-4 TRBV5-5 14 CASSVDRVKEKLFF
TRBJ2-5 TRBV5-1 16 CASSFGTSPPGETQYF
TRBJ2-1 TRBV21-1 15 CASSKGGAENNEQFF
TRBJ2-5 TRBV21-1 15 CASSKGDWKRETLYF
TRBJ2-3 TRBV20-1 14 CSASPHGVTDTQYF
TRBJ1-2 TRBV28 13 CASSRQGLYGYTF
TRBJ1-4 TRBV25-1 16 CASSEAGQGYNEKLFF
TRBJ2-7 TRBV6-1 12 CAVKGRVSEQYF